This T cell receptor (beta chain) was profiled in a study of regulatory T cells in long-lasting Graves disease. The time point: persistent/refractory GD, antithyroid drugs over 5 years with positive TRAb. Construction of the TCR library relied on RNA isolated from PBMCs. With iRepertoire HTBI primers and Arm-PCR of CDR3 regions, TCR beta libraries were built. TCRdb ran MiXCR on the multiplex PCR reads and lists one entry per CDR3 protein. The sample records about 470,000 distinct CDR3 sequences, about 22% being singletons. CDR3 size: 14 residues. Germline lookup yields CDR1 DFQATT and CDR2 SNEGSKA (reference sequence). The germline V and J ends were trimmed by 1 base and 5 bases, with 13 bases remaining between them.

This rearrangement joins TRBV20-1 to TRBJ2-3; the D is unclear. The receptor's source is a female donor with Graves disease. This material consisted of peripheral blood mononuclear cells (PBMCs), taken when the disease was refractory, from a patient treated with antithyroid drugs. The DNA of the CDR3 is TGCAGTGCTAGAGGGGCCCTCCATCGAGATACGCAGTATTTT. This codes for CSARGALHRDTQYF.